This T cell receptor beta chain was identified during a study of blood T cell repertoires in COVID-19. Recovered participants had two consecutive negative NP/OP PCR tests, healthcare professional clearance, or symptom resolution. The germline V gene encodes CDR1 MRHNA and CDR2 SNTAGT. The CDR3 length is 15 residues. V lost 0 bases, J lost 4 bases, and 1 base stayed unmatched. Repertoires were generated with immunoSEQ multiplex PCR, while TCRdb's copy carries only in-frame clones and drops some. The sample carries hundreds of thousands of clones, 85% to 90% recorded once. Sequencing was carried out using PBMCs or T cells enriched from blood (not recorded which). The chain employs TRBV6-4 and TRBJ2-3; TRBD2 agrees at 10 bases. The TCR sequence derives from a man aged 40-49 years who had recovered from COVID-19. CDR3 residues: CASSDSSGGADTQYF. The CDR3 DNA reads as TGTGCCAGCAGTGACTCGAGCGGGGGGGCAGATACGCAGTATTTT.